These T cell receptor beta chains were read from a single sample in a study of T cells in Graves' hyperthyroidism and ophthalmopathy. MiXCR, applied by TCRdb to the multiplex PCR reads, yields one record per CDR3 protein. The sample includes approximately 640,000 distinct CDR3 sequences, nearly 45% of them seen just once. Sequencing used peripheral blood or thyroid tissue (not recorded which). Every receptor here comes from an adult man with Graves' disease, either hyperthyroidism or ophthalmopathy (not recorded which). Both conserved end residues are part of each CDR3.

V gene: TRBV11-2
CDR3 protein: CASSLVGVSDTQYF

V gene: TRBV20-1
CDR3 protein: CSAPPGSGGTNTEAFF

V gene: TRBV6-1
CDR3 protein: CATVPLAGGASYEQYF

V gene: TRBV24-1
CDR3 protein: CATSDNWGTYGYTF

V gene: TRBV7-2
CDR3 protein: CASSEGGTGGAEAFF

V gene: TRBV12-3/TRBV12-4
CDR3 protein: CASSLGQGPFSPLHF

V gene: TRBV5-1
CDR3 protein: CASSLGPGGDTEAFF

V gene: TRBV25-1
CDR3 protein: CASSAAQGAYGYTF

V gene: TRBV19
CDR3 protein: CATAGSGANVLTF

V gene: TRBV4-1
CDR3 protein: CASSRRQENQPQHF

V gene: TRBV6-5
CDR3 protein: CASSYSLGDSGANVLTF

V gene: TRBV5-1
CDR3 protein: CASSGRIYEQYF

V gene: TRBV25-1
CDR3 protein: CASSLGGPNEKPFF

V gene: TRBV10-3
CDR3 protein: CAIRGVRRDSMNTEAFF

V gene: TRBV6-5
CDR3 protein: CAISYIQSSVSEQYF

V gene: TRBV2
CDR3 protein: CASSSGAGATF

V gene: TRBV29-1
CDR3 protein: CSVEAIEGGGNTIYF

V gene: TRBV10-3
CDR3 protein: CAISARDRPDNSPLHF

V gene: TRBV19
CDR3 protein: CASSIDGGSNQPQHF

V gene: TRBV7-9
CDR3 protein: CASSLSGVDGYTF

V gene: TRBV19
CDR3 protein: CATRDRISGANVLTF

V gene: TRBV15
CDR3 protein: CATSRTGEGEQYF

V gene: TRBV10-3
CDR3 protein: CASSGGTYGYTF

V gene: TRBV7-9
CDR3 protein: CASSPSSSNTEAFF

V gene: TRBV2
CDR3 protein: CASSGDQPQHF

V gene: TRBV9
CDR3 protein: CASSVSGRTEQYF

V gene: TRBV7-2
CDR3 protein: CASSSPLAGLETQYF

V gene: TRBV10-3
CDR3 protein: CAIRETGVGTEAFF

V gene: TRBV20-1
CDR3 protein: CSVKRGGAETQYF

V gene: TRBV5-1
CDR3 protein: CASSLNGDEKLFF

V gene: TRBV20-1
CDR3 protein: CSARNTGAGGELFF

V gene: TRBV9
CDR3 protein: CASRSGDRGDYEQYF

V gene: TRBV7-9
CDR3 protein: CASSLVKETGLFF

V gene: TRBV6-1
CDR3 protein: CASYREPGNTIYF

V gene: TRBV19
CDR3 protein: CASSRTGNFGGYTF

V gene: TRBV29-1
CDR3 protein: CSVDATGANTEAFF

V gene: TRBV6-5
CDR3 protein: CASSSPMRGVGYTF

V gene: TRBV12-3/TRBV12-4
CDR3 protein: CASSASRAGEAFF

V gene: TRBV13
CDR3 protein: CASSLPGQGQYGYTF

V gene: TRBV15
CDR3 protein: CATSKGGSYEQYF

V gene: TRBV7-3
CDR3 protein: CASSLVSRGLLSPLHF

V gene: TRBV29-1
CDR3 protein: CSASGTGTYNEQYF